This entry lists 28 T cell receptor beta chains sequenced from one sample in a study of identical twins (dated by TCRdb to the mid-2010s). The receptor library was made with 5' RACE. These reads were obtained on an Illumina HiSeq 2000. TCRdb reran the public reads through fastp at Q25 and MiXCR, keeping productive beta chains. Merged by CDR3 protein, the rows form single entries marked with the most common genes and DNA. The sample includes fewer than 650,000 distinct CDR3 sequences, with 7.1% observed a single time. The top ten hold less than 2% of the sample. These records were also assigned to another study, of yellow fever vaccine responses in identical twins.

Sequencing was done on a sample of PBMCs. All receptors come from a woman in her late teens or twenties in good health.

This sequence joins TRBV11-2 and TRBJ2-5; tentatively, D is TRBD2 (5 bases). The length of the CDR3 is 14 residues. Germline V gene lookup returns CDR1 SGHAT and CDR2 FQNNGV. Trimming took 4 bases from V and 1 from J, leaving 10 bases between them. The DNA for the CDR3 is TGTGCCAGCAGCTCCCAGCGGTTCCAAGAGACCCAGTACTTC. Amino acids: CASSSQRFQETQYF.

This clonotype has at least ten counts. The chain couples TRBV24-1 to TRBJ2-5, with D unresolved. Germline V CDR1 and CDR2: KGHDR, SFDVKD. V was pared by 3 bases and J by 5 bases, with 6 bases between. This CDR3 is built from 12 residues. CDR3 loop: CATSDLVETQYF. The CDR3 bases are TGTGCCACCAGTGATCTAGTGGAGACCCAGTACTTC.

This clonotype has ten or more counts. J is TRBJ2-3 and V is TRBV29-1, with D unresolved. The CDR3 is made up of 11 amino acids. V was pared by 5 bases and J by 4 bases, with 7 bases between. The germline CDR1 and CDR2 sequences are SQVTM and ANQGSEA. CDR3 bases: TGCAGCGTTCGCCCACCAGATACGCAGTATTTT. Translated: CSVRPPDTQYF.

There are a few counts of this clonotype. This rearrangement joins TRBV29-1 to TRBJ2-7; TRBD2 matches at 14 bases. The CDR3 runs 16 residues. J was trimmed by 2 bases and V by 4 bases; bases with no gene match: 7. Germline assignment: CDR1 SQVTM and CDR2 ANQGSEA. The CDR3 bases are TGCAGCGTTGCCGGGACTAGCGGGAGCGTCCCCTACGAGCAGTACTTC. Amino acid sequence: CSVAGTSGSVPYEQYF.

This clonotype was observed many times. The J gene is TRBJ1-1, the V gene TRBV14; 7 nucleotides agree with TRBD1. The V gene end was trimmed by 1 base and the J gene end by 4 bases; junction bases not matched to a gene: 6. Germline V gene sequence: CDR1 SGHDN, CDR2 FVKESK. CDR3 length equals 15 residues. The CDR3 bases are TGTGCCAGCAGCCAAGGCAGGGGGGGGAGCACTGAAGCTTTCTTT. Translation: CASSQGRGGSTEAFF.

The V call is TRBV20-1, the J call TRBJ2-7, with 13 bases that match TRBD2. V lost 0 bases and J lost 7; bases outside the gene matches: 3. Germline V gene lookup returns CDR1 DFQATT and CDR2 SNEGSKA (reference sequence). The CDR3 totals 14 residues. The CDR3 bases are TGCAGTGCTAGAGACGGGGGACTAGCGGGAGAGCAGTACTTC. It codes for CSARDGGLAGEQYF.

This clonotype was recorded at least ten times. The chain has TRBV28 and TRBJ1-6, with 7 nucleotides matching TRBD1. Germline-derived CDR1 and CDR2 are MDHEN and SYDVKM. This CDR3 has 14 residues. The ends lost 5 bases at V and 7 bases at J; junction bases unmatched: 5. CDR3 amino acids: CASSGGQTNSPLHF. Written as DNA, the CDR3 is TGTGCCAGCAGTGGGGGACAGACCAATTCACCCCTCCACTTT.

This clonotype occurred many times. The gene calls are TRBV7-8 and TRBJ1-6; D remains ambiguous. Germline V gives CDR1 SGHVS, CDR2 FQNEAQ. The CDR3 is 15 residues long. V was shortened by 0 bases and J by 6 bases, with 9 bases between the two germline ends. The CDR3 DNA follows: TGTGCCAGCAGCTTAGCGGTGGGGAGTAATTCACCCCTCCACTTT. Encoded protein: CASSLAVGSNSPLHF.

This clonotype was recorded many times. This CDR3 reads CASSLAVTAKNIQYF. The CDR3 bases are TGTGCCAGCAGTTTAGCGGTGACAGCCAAAAACATTCAGTACTTC. The V and J genes are TRBV12-3 or TRBV12-4 and TRBJ2-4; D is ambiguous. With 0 bases removed from V and 0 bases from J, the gap between germline ends came to 6 bases. CDR3 length equals 15 residues.

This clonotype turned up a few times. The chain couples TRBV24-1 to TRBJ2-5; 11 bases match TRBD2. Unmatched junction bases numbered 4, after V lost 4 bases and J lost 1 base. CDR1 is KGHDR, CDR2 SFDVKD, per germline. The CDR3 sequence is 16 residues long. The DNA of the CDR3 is TGTGCCACCAGTGACAGGACTAGCGGGCTCCAAGAGACCCAGTACTTC. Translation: CATSDRTSGLQETQYF.

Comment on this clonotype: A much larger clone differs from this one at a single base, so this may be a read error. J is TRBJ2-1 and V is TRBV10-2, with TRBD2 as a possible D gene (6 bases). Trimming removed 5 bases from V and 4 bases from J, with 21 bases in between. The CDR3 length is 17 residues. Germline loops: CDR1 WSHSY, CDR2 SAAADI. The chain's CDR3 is CASSTKASEGRYNEQFF. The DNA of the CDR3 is TGCGCCAGCAGTACCAAGGCTAGCGAGGGCCGATACAATGAGCAGTTCTTC.

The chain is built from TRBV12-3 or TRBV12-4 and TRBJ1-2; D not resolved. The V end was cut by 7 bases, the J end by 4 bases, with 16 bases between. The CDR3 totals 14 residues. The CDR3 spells CASTPGDVPYGYTF. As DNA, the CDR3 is TGTGCCAGCACCCCGGGCGACGTACCCTATGGCTACACCTTC.

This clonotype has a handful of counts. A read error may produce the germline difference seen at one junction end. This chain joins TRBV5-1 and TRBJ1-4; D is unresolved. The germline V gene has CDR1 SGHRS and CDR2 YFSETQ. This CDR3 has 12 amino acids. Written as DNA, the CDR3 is TGCGCCAGCAGCTTGGACACCGGAGTTCGGGTTTTT. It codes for CASSLDTGVRVF.

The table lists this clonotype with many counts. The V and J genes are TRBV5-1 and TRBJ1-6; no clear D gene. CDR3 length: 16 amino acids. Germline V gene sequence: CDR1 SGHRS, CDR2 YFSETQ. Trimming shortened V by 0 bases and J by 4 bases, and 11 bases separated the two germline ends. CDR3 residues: CASSLEGGDYNSPLHF. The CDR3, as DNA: TGCGCCAGCAGCTTGGAGGGCGGGGATTATAATTCACCCCTCCACTTT.

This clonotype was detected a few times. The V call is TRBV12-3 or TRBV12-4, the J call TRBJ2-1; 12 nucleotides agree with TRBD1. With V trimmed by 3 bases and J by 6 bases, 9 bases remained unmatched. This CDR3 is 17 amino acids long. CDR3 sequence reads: CASSLVGTGGFGNEQFF. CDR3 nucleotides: TGTGCCAGCAGTTTGGTGGGGACAGGGGGCTTTGGCAATGAGCAGTTCTTC.

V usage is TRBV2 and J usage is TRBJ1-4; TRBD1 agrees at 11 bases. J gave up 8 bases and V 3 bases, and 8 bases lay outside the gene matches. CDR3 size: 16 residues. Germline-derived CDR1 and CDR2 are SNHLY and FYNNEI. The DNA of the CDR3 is TGTGCCAGCAGTGATACGGACAGGGGGCGGACGGAAAAACTGTTTTTT. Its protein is CASSDTDRGRTEKLFF.

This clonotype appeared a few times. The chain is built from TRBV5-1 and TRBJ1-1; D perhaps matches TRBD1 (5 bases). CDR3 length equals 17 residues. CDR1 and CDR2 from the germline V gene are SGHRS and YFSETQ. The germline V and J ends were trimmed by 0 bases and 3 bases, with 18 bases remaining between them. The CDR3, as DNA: TGCGCCAGCAGCTTGGTCAGGACACCTAGAGGAGACACTGAAGCTTTCTTT. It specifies CASSLVRTPRGDTEAFF.

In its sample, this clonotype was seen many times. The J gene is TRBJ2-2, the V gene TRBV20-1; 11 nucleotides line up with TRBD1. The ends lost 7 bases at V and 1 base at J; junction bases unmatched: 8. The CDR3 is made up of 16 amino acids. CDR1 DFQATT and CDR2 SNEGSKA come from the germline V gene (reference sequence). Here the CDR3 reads CSGRGQGAMNTGELFF. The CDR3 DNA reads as TGCAGTGGGAGAGGACAGGGGGCTATGAACACCGGGGAGCTGTTTTTT.

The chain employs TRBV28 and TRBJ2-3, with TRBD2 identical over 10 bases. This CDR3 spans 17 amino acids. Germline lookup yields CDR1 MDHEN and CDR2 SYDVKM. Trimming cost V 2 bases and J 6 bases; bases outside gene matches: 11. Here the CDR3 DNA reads TGTGCCAGCAGTTTAGGACTAGCGGAGGTGGGGGGTGATACGCAGTATTTT. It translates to CASSLGLAEVGGDTQYF.

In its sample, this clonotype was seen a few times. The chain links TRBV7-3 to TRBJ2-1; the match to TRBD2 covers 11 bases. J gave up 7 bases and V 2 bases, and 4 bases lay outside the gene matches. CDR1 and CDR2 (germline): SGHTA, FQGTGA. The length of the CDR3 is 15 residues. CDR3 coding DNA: TGTGCCAGCAGCTTAGAACTAGCGGGAGTGAATGAGCAGTTCTTC. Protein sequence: CASSLELAGVNEQFF.

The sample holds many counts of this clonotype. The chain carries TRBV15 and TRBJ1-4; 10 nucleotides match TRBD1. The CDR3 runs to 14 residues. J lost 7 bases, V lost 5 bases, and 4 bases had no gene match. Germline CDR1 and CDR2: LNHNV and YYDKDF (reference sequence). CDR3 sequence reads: CATSGRDRGEKLFF. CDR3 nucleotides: TGTGCCACCAGCGGCCGGGACAGGGGTGAAAAACTGTTTTTT.

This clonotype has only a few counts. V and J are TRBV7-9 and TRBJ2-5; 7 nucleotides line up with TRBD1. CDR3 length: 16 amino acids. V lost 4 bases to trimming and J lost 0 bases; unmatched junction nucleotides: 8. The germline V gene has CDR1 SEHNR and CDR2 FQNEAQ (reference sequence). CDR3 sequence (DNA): TGTGCCAGCAGCTCAACTGGGACAGCAAACCAAGAGACCCAGTACTTC. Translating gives CASSSTGTANQETQYF.

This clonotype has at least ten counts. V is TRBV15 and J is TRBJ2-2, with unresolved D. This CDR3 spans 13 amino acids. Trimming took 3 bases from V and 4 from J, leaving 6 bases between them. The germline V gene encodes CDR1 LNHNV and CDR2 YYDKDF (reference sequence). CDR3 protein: CATSRKVTGELFF. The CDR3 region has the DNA TGTGCCACCAGCAGGAAGGTCACCGGGGAGCTGTTTTTT.

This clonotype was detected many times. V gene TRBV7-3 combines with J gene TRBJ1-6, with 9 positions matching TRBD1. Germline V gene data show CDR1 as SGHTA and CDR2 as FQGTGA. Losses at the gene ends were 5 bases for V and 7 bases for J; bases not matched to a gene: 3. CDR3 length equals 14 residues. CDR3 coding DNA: TGTGCCAGCAGCAAGGGACAGGGCAATTCACCCCTCCACTTT. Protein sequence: CASSKGQGNSPLHF.

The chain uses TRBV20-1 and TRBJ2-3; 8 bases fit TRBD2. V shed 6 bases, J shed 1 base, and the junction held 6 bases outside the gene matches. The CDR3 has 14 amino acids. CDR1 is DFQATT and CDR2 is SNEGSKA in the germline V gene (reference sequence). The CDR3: CSALAGGRTDTQYF. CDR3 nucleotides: TGCAGTGCCCTAGCGGGTGGACGCACAGATACGCAGTATTTT.

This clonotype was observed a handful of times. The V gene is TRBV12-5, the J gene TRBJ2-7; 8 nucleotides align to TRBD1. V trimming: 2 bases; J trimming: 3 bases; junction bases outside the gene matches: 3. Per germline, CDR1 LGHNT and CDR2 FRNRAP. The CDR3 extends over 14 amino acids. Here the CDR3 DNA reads TGTGCTAGTGGTTTGACAGGGGGAGTCTACGAGCAGTACTTC. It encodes CASGLTGGVYEQYF. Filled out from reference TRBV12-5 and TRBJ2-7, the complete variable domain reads DARVTQTPRHKVTEMGQEVTMRCQPILGHNTVFWYRQTMMQGLELLAYFRNRAPLDDSGMPKDRFSAEMPDATLATLKIQPSEPRDSAVYFCASGLTGGVYEQYFGPGTRLTVT.

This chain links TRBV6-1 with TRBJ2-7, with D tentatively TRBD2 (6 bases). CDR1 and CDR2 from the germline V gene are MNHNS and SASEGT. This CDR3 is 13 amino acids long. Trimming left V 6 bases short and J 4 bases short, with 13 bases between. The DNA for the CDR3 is TGTGCCAGCAGACCAAACGCGGGGTACGAGCAGTACGTC. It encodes CASRPNAGYEQYV.

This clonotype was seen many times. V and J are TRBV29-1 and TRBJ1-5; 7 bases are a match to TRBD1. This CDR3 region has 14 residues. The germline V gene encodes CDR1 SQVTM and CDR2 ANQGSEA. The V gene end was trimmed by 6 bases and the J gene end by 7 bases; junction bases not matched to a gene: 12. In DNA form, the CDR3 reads TGCAGCGTACTGACGGGACAGAGGGACCAGCCCCAGCATTTT. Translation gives CSVLTGQRDQPQHF. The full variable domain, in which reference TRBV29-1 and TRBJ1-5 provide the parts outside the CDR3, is SAVISQKPSRDICQRGTSLTIQCQVDSQVTMMFWYRQQPGQSLTLIATANQGSEATYESGFVIDKFPISRPNLTFSTLTVSNMSPEDSSIYLCSVLTGQRDQPQHFGDGTRLSIL.